The TCR beta chain under discussion was sequenced for a study of cytomegalovirus exposure and HLA in healthy donors. Regarding the study as a whole: An assumption of roughly uniform sequencing depth across donors underlay the presence/absence analyses.

In the case of this clone: The antigen is undetermined.

In germline, CDR1 is SEHNR, CDR2 FQNEAQ (reference sequence). After removal of 5 bases from V and 2 bases from J, the junction contained 7 bases not matched to a gene. This CDR3 comprises 15 residues. With 60 Vbeta and 13 Jbeta primers, the PCR was carried out. Using immunoSEQ multiplex PCR, the repertoire was profiled, and TCRdb retains in-frame clones only, with some absent. Of 150,000 to 200,000 clones listed, 65% to 90% are singletons. Sequencing was performed on PBMCs. The clonotype comes from a man in his fifties or sixties in good health and CMV-seropositive. V and J are TRBV7-9 and TRBJ2-7; 9 positions agree with TRBD2. This CDR3 is CASSPRLAATYEQYF. The CDR3 nucleotides read TGTGCCAGCAGCCCTCGACTAGCGGCTACCTACGAGCAGTACTTC.